There are a few counts of the clone carrying this T cell receptor (beta chain). Antigen: not known. MiXCR, run by TCRdb on the RT-PCR reads, gives a single entry per CDR3 protein. The sample holds more than 250,000 distinct CDR3 sequences, just over 20% seen once. This record belongs to a study of response to subunit inactivated influenza vaccine. Germline assignment: CDR1 SGHNT and CDR2 YYREEE (reference sequence). The CDR3 contains 14 residues. Trimming took off 1 base at V and 1 base at J, with 8 bases between the two ends. General study findings and limits: Each seasonal influenza vaccination recruits few new T cells, the authors suggested.

The sample consisted of PBMCs from blood, taken 21 months after vaccination. This rearrangement joins TRBV5-4 to TRBJ1-1, with D maybe TRBD1 (5 bases). This receptor was obtained from a man aged 50 to 69 who received an inactivated influenza vaccine. For the CDR3, the DNA is TGTGCCAGCAGCTTGCCTGGACAGAACACTGAAGCTTTCTTT. Translated, it gives CASSLPGQNTEAFF.